This entry lists 27 T cell receptor beta chains sequenced from one sample in a study of beta chain features in type 1 diabetes. The authors reverse transcribed all of the isolated RNA, so sequencing captured expressed TCRB transcripts. TCRdb's copy holds only in-frame clones and misses some; the assay was immunoSEQ multiplex PCR. The sample lists under 450,000 clones, over 13% occurring once. The sample comprised naive CD4+ T cells from blood. The receptors come from a woman under 30 in good health.

This clone was counted between two and nine times. The chain uses TRBV29-1 and TRBJ2-1; 12 bases align to TRBD2. CDR3 length equals 20 residues. The germline V gene has CDR1 SQVTM and CDR2 ANQGSEA. The V gene end was trimmed by 5 bases and the J gene end by 8 bases; junction bases not matched to a gene: 25. CDR3 amino acids: CSVPRVRPTSGRSRWDEQFF. The CDR3 nucleotides are TGCAGCGTTCCAAGAGTGCGCCCGACTAGCGGGAGATCTCGCTGGGATGAGCAGTTCTTC.

The chain links TRBV29-1 to TRBJ2-7; TRBD2 agrees at 12 bases. Germline V gives CDR1 SQVTM, CDR2 ANQGSEA. This CDR3 has 14 amino acids. The ends lost 5 bases at V and 1 base at J; junction bases unmatched: 3. As DNA, the CDR3 is TGCAGCGTTCAGACTAGCGGGAGTTCCTACGAGCAGTACTTC. Translated, it gives CSVQTSGSSYEQYF.

The rearrangement uses TRBV5-1 and TRBJ2-7, with a possible D match to TRBD1 (6 bases). Trimming left V 4 bases short and J 5 bases short, with 10 bases between. Germline CDR1 reads SGHRS; CDR2 reads YFSETQ. The CDR3 sequence is 12 residues long. In DNA, the CDR3 is TGCGCCAGCAGCGTGGACAGCCACGAGCAGTACTTC. Amino acid sequence: CASSVDSHEQYF.

This clone was seen a handful of times. CDR3 sequence reads: CASSAGPRSYNEQFF. The DNA of the CDR3 is TGTGCCAGCAGCGCGGGACCCCGCTCCTACAATGAGCAGTTCTTC. The chain joins TRBV7-2 to TRBJ2-1; D is possibly TRBD2 (6 bases). The germline V and J ends were trimmed by 5 bases and 0 bases, with 11 bases remaining between them. CDR1 and CDR2 (germline): SGHTA, FQGNSA. The CDR3 is 15 residues long.

Only a few counts were recorded for this clone. This sequence joins TRBV4-3 and TRBJ2-1; 11 bases are a match to TRBD2. The CDR3 sequence is 19 residues long. V was clipped by 1 base and J by 0 bases; unmatched bases: 8. Germline V gene sequence: CDR1 LGHNA, CDR2 YSLEER. The CDR3 spells CASSQVSGLAALSYNEQFF. The CDR3 DNA sequence: TGCGCCAGCAGCCAAGTCTCGGGACTAGCGGCTCTCTCCTACAATGAGCAGTTCTTC.

This clone appeared a few times. The chain is built from TRBV25-1 and TRBJ2-1; the match to TRBD2 covers 11 bases. V lost 7 bases to trimming and J lost 7 bases; unmatched junction nucleotides: 9. In germline, CDR1 is MGHDK, CDR2 SYGVNS. This CDR3 has 15 residues. Here the CDR3 reads CASNLAGGTENEQFF. DNA of the CDR3: TGTGCCAGCAATCTAGCGGGAGGCACCGAGAATGAGCAGTTCTTC.

This clone came up a few times. The V gene is TRBV7-9, the J gene TRBJ2-1; D might be TRBD2 (6 bases). CDR3 length: 16 amino acids. The V gene's germline CDR1 is SEHNR and CDR2 FQNEAQ (reference sequence). V was shortened by 1 base and J by 1 base, with 11 bases between the two germline ends. CDR3 coding DNA: TGTGCCAGCAGCTTAGGACTAGGACGTTCCTACAATGAGCAGTTCTTC. This encodes CASSLGLGRSYNEQFF. Full variable domain (rest looked up from reference TRBV7-9 and TRBJ2-1): DTGVSQNPRHKITKRGQNVTFRCDPISEHNRLYWYRQTLGQGPEFLTYFQNEAQLEKSRLLSDRFSAERPKGSFSTLEIQRTEQGDSAMYLCASSLGLGRSYNEQFFGPGTRLTVL.

This chain uses TRBV28 with TRBJ2-7, with D unresolved. The V gene's germline CDR1 is MDHEN and CDR2 SYDVKM. The CDR3 is made up of 13 amino acids. V gave up 2 bases and J gave up 3 bases, with 8 bases separating them. CDR3 nucleotide sequence: TGTGCCAGCAGTTTAGGTAGCAACTACGAGCAGTACTTC. Protein: CASSLGSNYEQYF.

The V gene is TRBV11-2, the J gene TRBJ2-4, with 8 nucleotides matching TRBD2. V dropped 8 bases and J dropped 11; count of bases not matched to a gene: 8. This CDR3 comprises 12 residues. Germline V lookup: CDR1 SGHAT, CDR2 FQNNGV. This CDR3 is CASSASGSLQYF. Written as DNA, the CDR3 is TGTGCCAGCTCCGCTAGCGGGTCGCTTCAGTACTTC.

This clone was seen only a few times. V gene TRBV5-1 combines with J gene TRBJ2-2, with 7 bases lining up with TRBD2. The J segment lost 7 bases and the V segment lost 5 bases, leaving 20 bases of the junction unmatched. CDR1 SGHRS and CDR2 YFSETQ come from the germline V gene. CDR3 length: 18 residues. The CDR3 reads CASSPRTSWLTEGGELFF. CDR3 nucleotide sequence: TGCGCCAGCAGTCCTAGGACTAGTTGGCTCACCGAGGGCGGGGAGCTGTTTTTT.

In DNA, the CDR3 is TGTGCCAGCAGCCGACTGTCCACAGATACGCAGTATTTT. This translates into CASSRLSTDTQYF. The J gene is TRBJ2-3, the V gene TRBV7-9; no reliable D call. Trimming pared 5 bases from V and 2 bases from J, leaving 8 bases between. This CDR3 is built from 13 residues. Germline loops: CDR1 SEHNR, CDR2 FQNEAQ (reference sequence).

The chain employs TRBV2 and TRBJ1-1, with 8 nucleotides matching TRBD1. With 6 bases clipped from V and 3 bases from J, the junction kept 12 bases outside the gene matches. Per the germline V gene, CDR1 is SNHLY and CDR2 is FYNNEI. The CDR3 covers 16 residues. The CDR3 coding sequence is TGTGCCAGCAGGCCTGACAGGGGATTTCTGGACACTGAAGCTTTCTTT. This encodes CASRPDRGFLDTEAFF.

The V call is TRBV4-2, the J call TRBJ2-1, with 10 positions matching TRBD1. The CDR3 sequence is 14 residues long. Germline lookup yields CDR1 LGHNA and CDR2 YNFKEQ. V was pared by 5 bases and J by 8 bases, with 6 bases of the junction left unmatched. CDR3 in amino acids: CASSDRGQGDEQFF. CDR3 DNA sequence: TGTGCCAGCAGCGACAGAGGACAGGGGGATGAGCAGTTCTTC.

V is TRBV18 and J is TRBJ2-7, with 11 positions matching TRBD1. V was pared by 4 bases and J by 5 bases, with 4 bases of the junction left unmatched. This CDR3 has 14 residues. Germline V gives CDR1 KGHSH, CDR2 LQKENI. DNA of the CDR3: TGTGCCAGCTCACGGGGGACAGGGGGGAACGAGCAGTACTTC. It yields the protein CASSRGTGGNEQYF.

This clone was found a few times. The rearrangement links TRBV10-3 to TRBJ2-5; 7 bases are a match to TRBD2. The CDR3 is 13 residues long. The germline gives CDR1 ENHRY, CDR2 SYGVKD. V shed 5 bases, J shed 5 bases, and the junction held 5 bases outside the gene matches. The CDR3 loop reads CAISSREGETQYF. The CDR3 DNA follows: TGTGCCATCAGTAGCAGGGAGGGGGAGACCCAGTACTTC.

The CDR3 DNA reads as TGTGCCAGCAGATTCGGGACAGGAGGTAAAGGCTACACCTTC. Protein: CASRFGTGGKGYTF. This chain joins TRBV28 and TRBJ1-2; 8 nucleotides match TRBD1. CDR1 and CDR2 from the germline V gene are MDHEN and SYDVKM. V lost 6 bases and J lost 8; bases outside the gene matches: 11. The length of the CDR3 is 14 residues.

The chain links TRBV29-1 to TRBJ2-1, with 16 bases that match TRBD2. The CDR3 consists of 16 residues. The V and J ends lost 6 bases and 7 bases, in that order; junction bases with no gene match: 9. Looked up from germline, CDR1 is SQVTM and CDR2 is ANQGSEA. CDR3 sequence (DNA): TGCAGCGTAGTCGGGACTAGCGGGAGGGCTTGGAATGAGCAGTTCTTC. This codes for CSVVGTSGRAWNEQFF.

This clone was counted between two and nine times. The rearrangement joins TRBV28 to TRBJ2-7; TRBD2 is a possible D gene (5 bases). Germline CDR1 reads MDHEN; CDR2 reads SYDVKM. The CDR3 is 13 amino acids. Trimming cost V 7 bases and J 2 bases, with 12 bases left between them. The CDR3 region is CASTPGFPYEQYF. CDR3 nucleotide sequence: TGTGCCAGCACCCCGGGATTCCCCTACGAGCAGTACTTC.

The chain combines TRBV5-1 with TRBJ1-5, with 7 bases matching TRBD1. This CDR3 is built from 14 residues. CDR1 is SGHRS, CDR2 YFSETQ, per germline. V lost 1 base to trimming and J lost 3 bases; unmatched junction nucleotides: 1. The CDR3 sequence is CASSLTGVNQPQHF. CDR3 nucleotide sequence: TGCGCCAGCAGCTTGACAGGGGTCAATCAGCCCCAGCATTTT. The full variable domain, its missing parts supplied by reference TRBV5-1 and TRBJ1-5, is KAGVTQTPRYLIKTRGQQVTLSCSPISGHRSVSWYQQTPGQGLQFLFEYFSETQRNKGNFPGRFSGRQFSNSRSEMNVSTLELGDSALYLCASSLTGVNQPQHFGDGTRLSIL.

The chain recombines TRBV9 with TRBJ2-1; TRBD2 agrees at 7 bases. The V gene end was trimmed by 3 bases and the J gene end by 7 bases; junction bases not matched to a gene: 13. The CDR3 is made up of 16 amino acids. The germline V gene has CDR1 SGDLS and CDR2 YYNGEE. CDR3 sequence: CASSAMGGRASNEQFF. The CDR3 nucleotides read TGTGCCAGCAGCGCGATGGGGGGGAGGGCCTCAAATGAGCAGTTCTTC.

In this sample, this clone turned up a few times. The chain carries TRBV28 and TRBJ2-5; 11 bases agree with TRBD2. CDR3 size: 15 residues. In germline, CDR1 is MDHEN, CDR2 SYDVKM. The junction had 10 bases not matched to a gene; V was cut back by 7 bases and J by 6 bases. DNA for the CDR3: TGTGCCAGCACCCATAGCGGGAGGGCCCAGAAGACCCAGTACTTC. This translates into CASTHSGRAQKTQYF.

J is TRBJ2-1 and V is TRBV29-1; 10 positions match TRBD2. CDR3 length equals 14 residues. Germline V lookup: CDR1 SQVTM, CDR2 ANQGSEA. V shed 4 bases and J 3 bases; nucleotides not matched to a gene: 3. In DNA form, the CDR3 reads TGCAGCGTTGTACTAGCGGGACTCTACAATGAGCAGTTCTTC. Translating gives CSVVLAGLYNEQFF.

This clone was counted only a few times. The DNA of the CDR3 is TGTGCCTGGAGTGTAAATAGCGCCTACAATGAGCAGTTCTTC. It specifies CAWSVNSAYNEQFF. The chain joins TRBV30 to TRBJ2-1; D might be TRBD2 (5 bases). The germline CDR1 and CDR2 sequences are GTSNPN and SVGIG (reference sequence). The CDR3 sequence is 14 residues long. V dropped 0 bases and J dropped 2 bases, with 8 bases sitting between them.

There are a few counts of this clone. The chain uses TRBV5-1 and TRBJ1-1; D not certain. The V gene lost 0 bases and the J gene lost 2 bases, with 8 bases spanning the gap. Germline assignment: CDR1 SGHRS and CDR2 YFSETQ. The CDR3 spans 14 residues. The CDR3 spells CASSLAGFNTEAFF. CDR3 nucleotides: TGCGCCAGCAGCTTGGCGGGGTTCAACACTGAAGCTTTCTTT.

This chain joins TRBV2 and TRBJ1-5; D gene uncertain. CDR1 and CDR2 from the germline V gene are SNHLY and FYNNEI. V lost 5 bases and J 4 bases, leaving 9 bases between the germline ends. This CDR3 region has 13 residues. This CDR3 reads CASSTGINQPQHF. The CDR3 DNA reads as TGTGCCAGCAGTACCGGGATTAATCAGCCCCAGCATTTT.

The chain is built from TRBV10-3 and TRBJ2-5; D is perhaps TRBD1 (6 bases). This CDR3 contains 15 residues. Germline V gene lookup returns CDR1 ENHRY and CDR2 SYGVKD. V was pared by 3 bases and J by 4 bases, with 15 bases between. The CDR3 DNA sequence: TGTGCCATCAGTGAACAGGGAAACAAGGGAGAGACCCAGTACTTC. It encodes CAISEQGNKGETQYF.

The chain links TRBV2 to TRBJ2-5; TRBD2 agrees at 10 bases. The germline CDR1 and CDR2 sequences are SNHLY and FYNNEI. Trimming took 5 bases from V and 4 from J; bases not matched to a gene: 7. This CDR3 has 15 amino acids. DNA for the CDR3: TGTGCCAGCAGTTCTAGCGGGAGCCGTGCAGAGACCCAGTACTTC. This codes for CASSSSGSRAETQYF.